This T cell receptor (beta chain) was profiled in a study of blood T cell repertoires in COVID-19. In the study overall: The cDNA or gDNA used as material had been derived from T cells, B-cell-depleted T cells, or PBMCs.

Enrollees, 18 to 89 years old, lived in 24 US areas. Symptom resolution, clearance, or two negative PCRs marked donors in Cohort 3 as recovered. Produced via immunoSEQ multiplex PCR; TCRdb's table is partial and in-frame only. The sample lists around 310,000 clones; 70% to 90% were seen once. This clone was counted once. The CDR3 is made up of 17 amino acids. CDR1 LGHNA and CDR2 YSLEER come from the germline V gene. V shed 0 bases, J shed 2 bases, and the junction held 6 bases outside the gene matches. The clonotype originates from a woman aged 40 to 55 who had recovered from COVID-19. J is TRBJ2-1 and V is TRBV4-3; the match to TRBD1 covers 8 bases. Sequencing used PBMCs or T cells enriched from blood (not recorded which). CDR3 sequence reads: CASSQDSGGGTYNEQFF. The CDR3 DNA follows: TGCGCCAGCAGCCAAGATTCAGGGGGCGGAACCTACAATGAGCAGTTCTTC.